The 9 T cell receptor beta chains below come from one sample, sequenced in a study of early T cells in non-severe SARS-CoV-2 infection. From the 5' RACE reads, TCRdb called clonotypes with MiXCR, one entry per CDR3 protein. The repertoire holds about 69,000 distinct CDR3 sequences, around 13% seen once, with 11% to 15% in the top ten. Source material: whole blood. The receptors were sampled from an adult who was a healthcare worker with PCR-confirmed SARS-CoV-2 infection or an uninfected control (not recorded which).

There are a few counts of this clonotype. The chain combines TRBV9 with TRBJ1-6, with no clear D. Germline CDR1 is SGDLS and CDR2 is YYNGEE. The CDR3 covers 14 residues. V was shortened by 0 bases and J by 7 bases, with 8 bases between the two germline ends. CDR3 nucleotide sequence: TGTGCCAGCAGCGTAGGCCTCGAGAATTCACCCCTCCACTTT. Amino acids: CASSVGLENSPLHF.

The CDR3 DNA reads as TGTGCCAGCTCATACACTGAAGCTTTCTTT. Residues: CASSYTEAFF. The chain has TRBV6-6 and TRBJ1-1; no clear D gene. Germline lookup yields CDR1 MNHNY and CDR2 SVGAGI (reference sequence). V was trimmed by 8 bases and J by 3 bases, leaving 4 bases between them. This CDR3 has 10 amino acids.

CDR3 residues: CASGTGFHSPLHF. The CDR3 DNA follows: TGTGCCAGCGGGACAGGGTTTCACTCACCCCTCCACTTT. The rearrangement uses TRBV3-1 and TRBJ1-6; TRBD1 aligns across 9 bases. The CDR3 totals 13 residues. V shed 8 bases and J 10 bases; nucleotides not matched to a gene: 6. Germline CDR1 and CDR2: LGHDT and YNNKEL (reference sequence).

This clonotype was seen many times. The chain links TRBV12-3 or TRBV12-4 to TRBJ1-6; D remains unclear. V was clipped by 5 bases and J by 4 bases, with 9 bases between them. This CDR3 is built from 14 residues. The CDR3 bases are TGTGCCAGCAGTGGAACACCATATAATTCACCCCTCCACTTT. This codes for CASSGTPYNSPLHF.

V usage is TRBV3-1 and J usage is TRBJ2-5; 8 nucleotides match TRBD2. The CDR3 is 15 amino acids. Trimming cost V 0 bases and J 5 bases; bases outside gene matches: 5. The germline V gene encodes CDR1 LGHDT and CDR2 YNNKEL (reference sequence). CDR3 DNA sequence: TGTGCCAGCAGCCAAGAAATAGCGGGGATGGAGACCCAGTACTTC. Amino acids: CASSQEIAGMETQYF.

This chain joins TRBV20-1 and TRBJ2-1; D not resolved. The germline V and J ends were trimmed by 6 bases and 4 bases, with 13 bases remaining between them. There are 13 residues in the CDR3. Per the germline V gene, CDR1 is DFQATT and CDR2 is SNEGSKA (reference sequence). CDR3 amino acids: CSATPPDYNEQFF. As DNA, the CDR3 is TGCAGTGCGACCCCCCCAGATTACAATGAGCAGTTCTTC.

This clonotype was recorded at least ten times. The chain has TRBV20-1 and TRBJ2-5; TRBD1 aligns across 7 bases. The V segment lost 5 bases and the J segment 2 bases; nucleotides outside the gene matches: 14. Germline-derived CDR1 and CDR2 are DFQATT and SNEGSKA (reference sequence). CDR3 length: 16 residues. Written as DNA, the CDR3 is TGCAGTGCTGCGACAGGGCACAACCTCGGGCAAGAGACCCAGTACTTC. Translating it yields CSAATGHNLGQETQYF.

This clonotype was counted ten times or more. The CDR3 is CASSLGRGLYEQYF. The CDR3 DNA reads TGTGCCAGCAGCTTAGGTCGGGGGCTCTACGAGCAGTACTTC. The rearrangement links TRBV7-8 to TRBJ2-7; either TRBD1 or TRBD2 may fit D (6 bases each). The CDR3 contains 14 residues. The V end was cut by 1 base, the J end by 3 bases, with 10 bases between. Germline V gene data show CDR1 as SGHVS and CDR2 as FQNEAQ.

This clonotype occurred a few times. The V call is TRBV7-2, the J call TRBJ1-2; perhaps TRBD1 as D (6 bases). Germline V lookup: CDR1 SGHTA, CDR2 FQGNSA. CDR3 length: 15 amino acids. V was trimmed by 5 bases and J by 5 bases, leaving 18 bases between them. The CDR3 DNA follows: TGTGCCAGCAGCCACAGCACAGGGAATGGATATGGCTACACCTTC. Its translation: CASSHSTGNGYGYTF.